The next 8 T cell receptor beta chains were all read from a single sample in a study of graft-versus-host responses after intestinal transplantation. The method was immunoSEQ multiplex PCR; TCRdb's version includes in-frame clones alone and lacks a portion of them. Of approximately 25,000 clones detected, around 94% appear once; the ten largest clones hold nearly 0.85%. This specimen was PBMCs, taken more than 29 days after intestinal transplant. Receptor source: a human patient who received an intestinal transplant, so some T cells may come from the graft donor.

The chain is built from TRBV5-6 and TRBJ1-1; the D gene is possibly TRBD1 (5 bases). V lost 1 base to trimming and J lost 7 bases, with 26 bases between them. CDR1 and CDR2 (germline): SGHDT, YYEEEE. The CDR3 runs 18 residues. CDR3 in DNA: TGTGCCAGCAGCTTGCCCTACCGGGACGGGGTTGTGGAAGATGAAGCTTTCTTT. The encoded protein is CASSLPYRDGVVEDEAFF.

This clone was seen only once. V gene TRBV7-9 combines with J gene TRBJ1-1; tentative D call: TRBD1 (5 bases). Trimming cost V 5 bases and J 1 base, with 8 bases left between them. The CDR3 runs 13 residues. CDR1 is SEHNR and CDR2 is FQNEAQ in the germline V gene (reference sequence). CDR3 in amino acids: CASSLQGNTEAFF. In DNA form, the CDR3 reads TGTGCCAGCAGCCTTCAGGGGAACACTGAAGCTTTCTTT.

The V call is TRBV11-2, the J call TRBJ1-4, with 7 nucleotides matching TRBD1. This CDR3 region has 16 residues. With V trimmed by 5 bases and J by 4 bases, 10 bases remained unmatched. The germline gives CDR1 SGHAT, CDR2 FQNNGV. CDR3 sequence (DNA): TGTGCCAGCAGCATTTTAGGGGACAGTTTTAATGAAAAACTGTTTTTT. The encoded protein is CASSILGDSFNEKLFF.

The chain carries TRBV14 and TRBJ1-1, with unresolved D. Germline CDR1 reads SGHDN; CDR2 reads FVKESK. CDR3 length: 14 residues. V was cut by 0 bases and J by 1 base, with 6 bases left in between. CDR3 in DNA: TGTGCCAGCAGCCAAGATCGGCAGAACACTGAAGCTTTCTTT. Its protein product is CASSQDRQNTEAFF.

The chain joins TRBV30 to TRBJ1-1; D call uncertain. The CDR3 has 11 residues. Germline values: CDR1 GTSNPN, CDR2 SVGIG (reference sequence). V lost 6 bases to trimming and J lost 3 bases, with 8 bases between them. CDR3: CACGRDTEAFF. The CDR3 nucleotides are TGTGCCTGCGGGAGGGACACTGAAGCTTTCTTT.

The chain joins TRBV4-1 to TRBJ2-5; tentatively, D is TRBD2 (6 bases). Trimming shortened V by 3 bases and J by 2 bases, and 16 bases separated the two germline ends. The length of the CDR3 is 16 residues. Germline lookup yields CDR1 MGHRA and CDR2 YSYEKL. The CDR3 is CASSHVGGGGQETQYF. The CDR3, as DNA: TGCGCCAGCAGCCACGTTGGCGGAGGAGGGCAAGAGACCCAGTACTTC.

The V gene is TRBV7-9, the J gene TRBJ1-1; the D gene is possibly TRBD1 (6 bases). Germline V gene sequence: CDR1 SEHNR, CDR2 FQNEAQ (reference sequence). The V end was cut by 4 bases, the J end by 11 bases, with 8 bases between. The CDR3 is 10 amino acids. This chain's CDR3 is CASSYRVAFF. CDR3 DNA sequence: TGTGCCAGCAGCTACAGGGTTGCTTTCTTT.

The V and J genes are TRBV5-1 and TRBJ1-1; maybe TRBD1 (5 bases). There are 13 residues in the CDR3. Between the trimmed V and J ends, which lost 5 bases and 3 bases, there was a span of 11 bases. CDR1 SGHRS and CDR2 YFSETQ come from the germline V gene. CDR3 bases: TGCGCCAGCAGTCCAGGGACCGACACTGAAGCTTTCTTT. Translating gives CASSPGTDTEAFF.